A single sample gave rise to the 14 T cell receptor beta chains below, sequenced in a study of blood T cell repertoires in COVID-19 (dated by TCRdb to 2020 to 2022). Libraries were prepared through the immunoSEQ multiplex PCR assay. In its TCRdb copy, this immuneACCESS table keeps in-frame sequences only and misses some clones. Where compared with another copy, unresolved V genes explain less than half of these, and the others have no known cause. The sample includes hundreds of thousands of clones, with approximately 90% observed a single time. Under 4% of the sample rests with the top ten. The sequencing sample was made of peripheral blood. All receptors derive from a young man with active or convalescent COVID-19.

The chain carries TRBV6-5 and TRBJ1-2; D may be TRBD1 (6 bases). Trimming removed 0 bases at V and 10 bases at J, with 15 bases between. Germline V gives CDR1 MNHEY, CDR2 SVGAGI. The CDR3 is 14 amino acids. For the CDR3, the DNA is TGTGCCAGCAGTTACTCTGGGGGGGCGCCGGTCTACACCTTC. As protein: CASSYSGGAPVYTF.

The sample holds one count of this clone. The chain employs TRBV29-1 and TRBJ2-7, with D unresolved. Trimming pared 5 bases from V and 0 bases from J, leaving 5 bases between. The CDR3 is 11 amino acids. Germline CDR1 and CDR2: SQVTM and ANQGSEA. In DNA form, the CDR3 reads TGCAGCGTTAGCGTCTCCTACGAGCAGTACTTC. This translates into CSVSVSYEQYF.

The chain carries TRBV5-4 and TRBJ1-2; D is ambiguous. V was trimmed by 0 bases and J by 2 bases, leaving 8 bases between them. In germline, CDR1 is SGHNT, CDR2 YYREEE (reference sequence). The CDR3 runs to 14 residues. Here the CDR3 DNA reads TGTGCCAGCAGCTTGGAGGCGGTGAACTATGGCTACACCTTC. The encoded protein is CASSLEAVNYGYTF. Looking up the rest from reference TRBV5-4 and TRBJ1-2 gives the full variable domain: ETGVTQSPTHLIKTRGQQVTLRCSSQSGHNTVSWYQQALGQGPQFIFQYYREEENGRGNFPPRFSGLQFPNYSSELNVNALELDDSALYLCASSLEAVNYGYTFGSGTRLTVV.

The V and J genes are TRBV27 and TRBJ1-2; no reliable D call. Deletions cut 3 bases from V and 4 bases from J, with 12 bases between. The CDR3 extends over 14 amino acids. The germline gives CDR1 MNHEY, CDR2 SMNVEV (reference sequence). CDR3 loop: CASSLRARGYGYTF. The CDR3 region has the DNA TGTGCCAGCAGTTTGAGGGCACGGGGCTATGGCTACACCTTC.

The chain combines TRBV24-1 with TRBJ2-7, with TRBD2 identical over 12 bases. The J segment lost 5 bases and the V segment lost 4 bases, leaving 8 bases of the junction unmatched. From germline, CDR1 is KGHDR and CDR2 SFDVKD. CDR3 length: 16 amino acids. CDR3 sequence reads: CATSDPTSGRSHEQYF. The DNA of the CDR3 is TGTGCCACCAGTGACCCAACTAGCGGGAGGTCCCACGAGCAGTACTTC.

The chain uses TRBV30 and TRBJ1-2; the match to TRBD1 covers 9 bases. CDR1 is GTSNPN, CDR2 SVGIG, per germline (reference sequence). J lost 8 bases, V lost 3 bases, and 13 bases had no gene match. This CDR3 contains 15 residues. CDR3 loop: CAWRGTGKLFQGYTF. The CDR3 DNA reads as TGTGCCTGGAGGGGGACAGGGAAGTTGTTCCAGGGCTACACCTTC.

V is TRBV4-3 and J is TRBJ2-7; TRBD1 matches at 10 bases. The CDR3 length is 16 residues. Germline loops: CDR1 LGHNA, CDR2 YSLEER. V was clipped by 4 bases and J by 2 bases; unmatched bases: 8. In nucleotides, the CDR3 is TGCGCCAGCAGCCGCACCCGGGACAGGGGACCCTACGAGCAGTACTTC. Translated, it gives CASSRTRDRGPYEQYF.

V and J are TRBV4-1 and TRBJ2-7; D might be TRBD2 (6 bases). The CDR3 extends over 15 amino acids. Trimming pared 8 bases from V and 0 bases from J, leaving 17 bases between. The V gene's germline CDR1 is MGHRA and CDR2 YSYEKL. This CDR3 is CASGLAEGSSYEQYF. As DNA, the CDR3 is TGCGCCAGCGGCCTCGCGGAGGGAAGCTCCTACGAGCAGTACTTC.

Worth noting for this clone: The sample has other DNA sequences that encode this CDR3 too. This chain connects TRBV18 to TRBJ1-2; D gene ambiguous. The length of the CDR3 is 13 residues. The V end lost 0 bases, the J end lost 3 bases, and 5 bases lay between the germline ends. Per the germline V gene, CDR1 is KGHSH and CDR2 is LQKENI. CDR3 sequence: CASSPPGDYGYTF. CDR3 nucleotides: TGTGCCAGCTCACCACCCGGAGACTATGGCTACACCTTC.

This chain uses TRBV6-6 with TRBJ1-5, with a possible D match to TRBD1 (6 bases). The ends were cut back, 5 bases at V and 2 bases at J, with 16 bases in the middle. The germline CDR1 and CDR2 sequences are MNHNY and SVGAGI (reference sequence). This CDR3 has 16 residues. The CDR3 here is CASSHNKGGRNQPQHF. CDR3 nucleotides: TGTGCCAGCAGTCACAATAAAGGGGGACGCAATCAGCCCCAGCATTTT.

The CDR3 DNA sequence: TGTGCCAGCAGCTCCCTATCTTCGGGTGAGCAGTTCTTC. This codes for CASSSLSSGEQFF. The chain combines TRBV7-2 with TRBJ2-1; D is ambiguous. Looked up from germline, CDR1 is SGHTA and CDR2 is FQGNSA. The CDR3 totals 13 residues. V dropped 4 bases and J dropped 9 bases, with 13 bases sitting between them.

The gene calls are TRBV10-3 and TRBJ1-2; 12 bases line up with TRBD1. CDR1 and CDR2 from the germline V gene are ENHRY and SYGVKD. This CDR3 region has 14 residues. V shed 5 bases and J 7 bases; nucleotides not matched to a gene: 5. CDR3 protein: CAISPGQGAGGYTF. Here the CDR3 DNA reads TGTGCCATCAGTCCGGGACAGGGGGCGGGTGGCTACACCTTC.

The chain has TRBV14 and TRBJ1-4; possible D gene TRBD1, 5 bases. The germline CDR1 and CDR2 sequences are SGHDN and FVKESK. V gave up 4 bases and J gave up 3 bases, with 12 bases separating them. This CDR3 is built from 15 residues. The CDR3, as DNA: TGTGCCAGCAGCCCCCTCAGGGTGGCTAATGAAAAACTGTTTTTT. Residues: CASSPLRVANEKLFF.

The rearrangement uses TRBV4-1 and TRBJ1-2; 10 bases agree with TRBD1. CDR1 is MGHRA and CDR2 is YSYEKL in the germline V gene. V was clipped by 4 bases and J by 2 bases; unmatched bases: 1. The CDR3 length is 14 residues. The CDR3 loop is CASSPDRGNYGYTF. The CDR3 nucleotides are TGCGCCAGCAGCCCGGACAGGGGGAACTATGGCTACACCTTC.